The clone carrying this T cell receptor (beta chain) was recorded only once. Its antigen is unknown. The data are from a study of T cell responses to AZD1222 COVID-19 vaccine. Study results and limitations: CD4 TCRs covered the whole spike, strongest at regions 160-218 and 743-854.

The CDR3 is 16 amino acids. Germline values: CDR1 LNHDA, CDR2 SQIVND (reference sequence). Trimming cost V 5 bases and J 9 bases, with 23 bases left between them. TCRdb's table, derived via immunoSEQ multiplex PCR, lists solely in-frame clones and lacks some. The sample gives some 140,000 clones, 90% of which show up once; approximately 20% is in the top ten. The sample consisted of peripheral blood, taken on day 0 of AZD1222 vaccination. The sequence derives from an adult in good health. This rearrangement joins TRBV19 to TRBJ2-1, with TRBD2 as a possible D gene (6 bases). The CDR3 is CASSPALRGRKGEQFF. The CDR3, as DNA: TGTGCCAGTAGTCCAGCACTCCGGGGGAGGAAGGGTGAGCAGTTCTTC.